The entry below gives a single T cell receptor (beta chain) sequence along with its context. The data are from a study of T cell responses to AZD1222 COVID-19 vaccine. Germline V gene data show CDR1 as MGHRA and CDR2 as YSYEKL. The CDR3 is 14 amino acids. Trimming shortened V by 5 bases and J by 8 bases, and 16 bases separated the two germline ends. Repertoires were generated with immunoSEQ multiplex PCR, while TCRdb's copy carries only in-frame clones and drops some. The sample shows around 30,000 clones, about 94% of them seen only once. The clonotype comes from an adult in good health. The sequenced sample was peripheral blood, obtained on day 0 of AZD1222 vaccination. J is TRBJ2-1 and V is TRBV4-1; D may be TRBD1 (5 bases). The CDR3 DNA follows: TGCGCCAGCAGCGCCGCGCAGGGTAGGGATGAGCAGTTCTTC. Translation gives CASSAAQGRDEQFF.